These 16 T cell receptor beta chains were all obtained from the same sample, sequenced in a study of preoperative IRX-2 immunotherapy in early breast cancer. Treatment described: preoperative locoregional IRX-2 cytokine immunotherapy. Sequencing was performed with immunoSEQ multiplex PCR; in TCRdb, only in-frame clones are kept and a portion is missing. The table lists 30,000 to 45,000 clones, 82% of them singletons. Sequences were derived from lymph node tissue, sampled after IRX-2 immunotherapy. These receptors were taken from a human donor with breast cancer.

The CDR3 protein is CASSVNTAYGYTF. CDR3 nucleotides: TGTGCCAGCAGCGTGAATACGGCCTATGGCTACACCTTC. The chain carries TRBV7-8 and TRBJ1-2, with unresolved D. The CDR3 runs to 13 residues. The V gene's germline CDR1 is SGHVS and CDR2 FQNEAQ. Trimming left V 5 bases short and J 4 bases short, with 11 bases between.

The rearrangement links TRBV6-8 to TRBJ1-1, with D unclear. The CDR3 has 13 amino acids. CDR1 is MNHGY and CDR2 is SAAAGT in the germline V gene. Trimming pared 0 bases from V and 6 bases from J, leaving 8 bases between. CDR3 region: CASSYSNGAEAFF. CDR3 bases: TGTGCCAGCAGTTACTCGAATGGAGCTGAAGCTTTCTTT.

The rearrangement joins TRBV12-5 to TRBJ2-1, with 7 positions matching TRBD1. CDR3 length equals 13 residues. The trim removed 6 bases at V and 8 bases at J, leaving 7 bases unmatched. Germline V lookup: CDR1 LGHNT, CDR2 FRNRAP. In DNA form, the CDR3 reads TGTGCTAGTGGCCCCGACAGGGTGGATGAGCAGTTCTTC. Protein sequence: CASGPDRVDEQFF.

This rearrangement joins TRBV6-8 to TRBJ1-3; possibly TRBD1 for D (6 bases). The CDR3 runs to 15 residues. Between the trimmed V and J ends, which lost 1 base and 1 base, there was a span of 8 bases. Germline CDR1 and CDR2: MNHGY and SAAAGT. The CDR3 coding sequence is TGTGCCAGCAGTTACTACAGGGATTCTGGAAACACCATATATTTT. Its translation is CASSYYRDSGNTIYF.

The chain is built from TRBV7-6 and TRBJ1-1; tentatively, D is TRBD1 (5 bases). V lost 1 base, J lost 0 bases, and 12 bases lay in between. The CDR3 extends over 16 amino acids. Germline assignment: CDR1 SGHVS and CDR2 FNYEAQ. The CDR3 reads CASSLDVRGMNTEAFF. CDR3 DNA: TGTGCCAGCAGCTTAGACGTGCGGGGGATGAACACTGAAGCTTTCTTT.

The CDR3 DNA reads TGCAGCGTTGTAGAGTCGGGGCTGGTAGGGGGCTACACCTTC. Its protein product is CSVVESGLVGGYTF. V usage is TRBV29-1 and J usage is TRBJ1-2; D possibly corresponds to TRBD1 (5 bases). Trimming took 4 bases from V and 8 from J, leaving 20 bases between them. There are 14 residues in the CDR3. Germline V CDR1 and CDR2: SQVTM, ANQGSEA.

The rearrangement uses TRBV7-8 and TRBJ1-2; D uncertain. Germline assignment: CDR1 SGHVS and CDR2 FQNEAQ. Trimming pared 3 bases from V and 8 bases from J, leaving 13 bases between. There are 13 residues in the CDR3. The CDR3 DNA reads as TGTGCCAGCAGCTTTGGGCTGGGTGGGGGCTACACCTTC. This encodes CASSFGLGGGYTF. The full variable domain, completed using reference TRBV7-8 and TRBJ1-2, is GAGVSQSPRYKVAKRGQDVALRCDPISGHVSLFWYQQALGQGPEFLTYFQNEAQLDKSGLPSDRFFAERPEGSVSTLKIQRTQQEDSAVYLCASSFGLGGGYTFGSGTRLTVV.

This clone is medium-sized in the sample. The chain combines TRBV11-3 with TRBJ2-7, with unresolved D. The CDR3 has 15 amino acids. CDR1 and CDR2 from the germline V gene are SGHNT and YENEEA. Trimming cost V 3 bases and J 2 bases, with 14 bases left between them. CDR3 amino acids: CASSFSSGLTYEQYF. CDR3 DNA sequence: TGTGCCAGCAGCTTCTCGTCCGGGTTAACCTACGAGCAGTACTTC.

This clone was seen a few times. V and J are TRBV6-8 and TRBJ1-2; D possibly corresponds to TRBD1 (5 bases). There are 12 residues in the CDR3. Trimming cost V 7 bases and J 5 bases, with 11 bases left between them. Germline CDR1 is MNHGY and CDR2 is SAAAGT. CDR3 protein: CASKFGGYGYTF. CDR3 nucleotides: TGTGCCAGCAAGTTCGGGGGTTATGGCTACACCTTC.

The CDR3 here is CASSNSGDSYEQYF. The CDR3 DNA reads TGTGCCAGTAGTAATTCGGGGGACTCCTACGAGCAGTACTTC. This chain joins TRBV19 and TRBJ2-7, with D possibly TRBD2 on 6 matching bases. The CDR3 contains 14 residues. CDR1 and CDR2 (germline): LNHDA, SQIVND (reference sequence). With 4 bases removed from V and 0 bases from J, the gap between germline ends came to 10 bases.

The chain is built from TRBV6-8 and TRBJ1-2; possibly TRBD1 for D (5 bases). Looked up from germline, CDR1 is MNHGY and CDR2 is SAAAGT. The CDR3 contains 13 residues. V dropped 6 bases and J dropped 4 bases, with 12 bases sitting between them. CDR3: CASSRDRAYGYTF. The CDR3, as DNA: TGTGCCAGCAGCAGAGACAGAGCCTATGGCTACACCTTC.

The V gene is TRBV1, the J gene TRBJ1-2. TRBV1 is reported as a pseudogene. CDR3 length: 16 amino acids. As DNA, the CDR3 is TGCGCCAGCAGCCAAGATTCCCGGCGGGCCCCCTATGGCTACACCTTC. This codes for CASSQDSRRAPYGYTF.

The V call is TRBV6-8, the J call TRBJ2-5, with TRBD2 matching 11 bases. The CDR3 runs 14 residues. Germline V gives CDR1 MNHGY, CDR2 SAAAGT. V lost 8 bases, J lost 2 bases, and 4 bases stayed unmatched. CDR3 amino acids: CASVTSGGQETQYF. CDR3 in DNA: TGTGCCAGCGTAACTAGCGGGGGTCAAGAGACCCAGTACTTC.

The chain employs TRBV19 and TRBJ2-2, with TRBD1 matching over 8 bases. The CDR3 is 14 amino acids. Trimming cost V 3 bases and J 3 bases; bases outside gene matches: 0. The germline CDR1 and CDR2 sequences are LNHDA and SQIVND (reference sequence). This CDR3 reads CASSMTGDTGELFF. The CDR3 coding sequence is TGTGCCAGTAGTATGACAGGGGACACCGGGGAGCTGTTTTTT.

This chain links TRBV5-1 with TRBJ2-3, with 8 bases lining up with TRBD2. Germline V gene lookup returns CDR1 SGHRS and CDR2 YFSETQ. CDR3 length: 14 residues. V was pared by 7 bases and J by 5 bases, with 9 bases of the junction left unmatched. CDR3 nucleotide sequence: TGCGCCAGCGCCCCCCGGGGGGGGGAAGATACGCAGTATTTT. This gives the protein CASAPRGGEDTQYF.

The chain couples TRBV7-2 to TRBJ1-2, with a weak D call TRBD1 (6 bases). The germline V gene has CDR1 SGHTA and CDR2 FQGNSA. The V and J ends lost 4 bases and 2 bases respectively, with 11 bases between them. The CDR3 contains 14 residues. The CDR3 sequence is CASSSTGLNYGYTF. The CDR3 nucleotides read TGTGCCAGCAGCTCCACAGGGTTAAACTATGGCTACACCTTC.